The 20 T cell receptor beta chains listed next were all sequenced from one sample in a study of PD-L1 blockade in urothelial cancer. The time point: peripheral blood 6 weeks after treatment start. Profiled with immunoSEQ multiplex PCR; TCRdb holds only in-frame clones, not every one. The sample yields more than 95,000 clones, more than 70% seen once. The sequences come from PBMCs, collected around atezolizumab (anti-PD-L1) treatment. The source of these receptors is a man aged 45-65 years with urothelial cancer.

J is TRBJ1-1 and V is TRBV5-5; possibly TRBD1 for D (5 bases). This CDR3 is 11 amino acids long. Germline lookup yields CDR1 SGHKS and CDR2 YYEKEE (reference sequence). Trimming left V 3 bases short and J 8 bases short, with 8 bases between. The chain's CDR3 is CASSSNREAFF. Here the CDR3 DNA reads TGTGCCAGCAGCTCAAACAGGGAAGCTTTCTTT.

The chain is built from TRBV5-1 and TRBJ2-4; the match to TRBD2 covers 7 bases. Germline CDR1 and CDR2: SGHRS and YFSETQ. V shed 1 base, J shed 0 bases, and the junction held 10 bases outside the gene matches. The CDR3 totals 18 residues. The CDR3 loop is CASSLRAGSGVAKNIQYF. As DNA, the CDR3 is TGCGCCAGCAGCTTGAGGGCAGGGAGCGGGGTAGCCAAAAACATTCAGTACTTC.

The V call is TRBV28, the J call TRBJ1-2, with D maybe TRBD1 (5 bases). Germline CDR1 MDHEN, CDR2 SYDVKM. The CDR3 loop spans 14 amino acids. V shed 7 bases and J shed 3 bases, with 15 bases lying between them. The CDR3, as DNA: TGTGCCAGCATGACTGGAGGGGCCGACTATGGCTACACCTTC. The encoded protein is CASMTGGADYGYTF.

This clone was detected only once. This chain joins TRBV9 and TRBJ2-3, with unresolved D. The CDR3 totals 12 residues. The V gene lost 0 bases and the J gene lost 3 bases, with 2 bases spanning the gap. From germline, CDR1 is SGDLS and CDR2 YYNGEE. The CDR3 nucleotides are TGTGCCAGCAGCGTAGCGACAGATACGCAGTATTTT. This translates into CASSVATDTQYF. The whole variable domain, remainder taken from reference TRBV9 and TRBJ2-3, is DSGVTQTPKHLITATGQRVTLRCSPRSGDLSVYWYQQSLDQGLQFLIQYYNGEERAKGNILERFSAQQFPDLHSELNLSSLELGDSALYFCASSVATDTQYFGPGTRLTVL.

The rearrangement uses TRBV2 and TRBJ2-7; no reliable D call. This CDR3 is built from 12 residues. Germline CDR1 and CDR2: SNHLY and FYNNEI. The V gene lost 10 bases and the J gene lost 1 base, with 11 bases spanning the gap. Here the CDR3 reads CATKGESYEQYF. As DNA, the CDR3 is TGTGCCACCAAAGGAGAGTCCTACGAGCAGTACTTC.

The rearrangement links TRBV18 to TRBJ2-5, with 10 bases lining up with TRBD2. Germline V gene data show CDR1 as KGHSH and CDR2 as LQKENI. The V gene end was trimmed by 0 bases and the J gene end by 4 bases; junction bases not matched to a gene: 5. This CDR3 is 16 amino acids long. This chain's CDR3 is CASSPPGLATSETQYF. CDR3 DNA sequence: TGTGCCAGCTCACCACCGGGACTAGCGACGTCAGAGACCCAGTACTTC.

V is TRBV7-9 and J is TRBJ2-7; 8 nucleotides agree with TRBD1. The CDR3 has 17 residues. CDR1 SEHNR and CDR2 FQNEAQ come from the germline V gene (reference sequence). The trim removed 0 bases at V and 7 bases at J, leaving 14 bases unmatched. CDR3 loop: CASSLAGDRPLRGEQYF. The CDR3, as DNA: TGTGCCAGCAGCTTAGCGGGGGACAGGCCCCTTCGGGGTGAGCAGTACTTC.

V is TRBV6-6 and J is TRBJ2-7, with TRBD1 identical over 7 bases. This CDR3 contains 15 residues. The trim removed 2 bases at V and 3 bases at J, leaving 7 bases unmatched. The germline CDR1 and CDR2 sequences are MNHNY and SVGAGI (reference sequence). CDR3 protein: CASSYLGQSSYEQYF. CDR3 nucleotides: TGTGCCAGCAGTTACCTGGGACAGTCGAGCTACGAGCAGTACTTC.

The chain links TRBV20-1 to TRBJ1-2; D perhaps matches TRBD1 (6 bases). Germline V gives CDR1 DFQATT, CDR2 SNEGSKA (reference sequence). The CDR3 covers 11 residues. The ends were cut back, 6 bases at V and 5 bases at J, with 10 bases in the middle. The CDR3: CSAIRGYGYTF. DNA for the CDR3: TGCAGTGCAATCAGGGGATATGGCTACACCTTC.

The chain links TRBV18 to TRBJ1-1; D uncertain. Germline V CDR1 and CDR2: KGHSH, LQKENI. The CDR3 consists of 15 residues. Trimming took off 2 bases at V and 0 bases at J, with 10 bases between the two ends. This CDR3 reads CASSPESIMNTEAFF. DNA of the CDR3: TGTGCCAGCTCACCAGAGTCAATCATGAACACTGAAGCTTTCTTT. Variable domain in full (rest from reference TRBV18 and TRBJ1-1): NAGVMQNPRHLVRRRGQEARLRCSPMKGHSHVYWYRQLPEEGLKFMVYLQKENIIDESGMPKERFSAEFPKEGPSILRIQQVVRGDSAAYFCASSPESIMNTEAFFGQGTRLTVV.

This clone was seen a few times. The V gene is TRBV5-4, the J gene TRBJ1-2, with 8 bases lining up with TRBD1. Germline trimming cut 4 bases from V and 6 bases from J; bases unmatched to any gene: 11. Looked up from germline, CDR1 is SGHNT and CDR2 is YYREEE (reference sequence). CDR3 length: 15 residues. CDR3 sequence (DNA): TGTGCCAGCAGCCACCCCCGGACAGGGCAGGATGGCTACACCTTC. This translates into CASSHPRTGQDGYTF.

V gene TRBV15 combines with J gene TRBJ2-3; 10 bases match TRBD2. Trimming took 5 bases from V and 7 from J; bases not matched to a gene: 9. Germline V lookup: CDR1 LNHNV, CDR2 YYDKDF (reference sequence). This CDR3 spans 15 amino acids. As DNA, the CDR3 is TGTGCCACCAGCGTACAGCGGGGGGGATTTCATACGCAGTATTTT. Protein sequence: CATSVQRGGFHTQYF.

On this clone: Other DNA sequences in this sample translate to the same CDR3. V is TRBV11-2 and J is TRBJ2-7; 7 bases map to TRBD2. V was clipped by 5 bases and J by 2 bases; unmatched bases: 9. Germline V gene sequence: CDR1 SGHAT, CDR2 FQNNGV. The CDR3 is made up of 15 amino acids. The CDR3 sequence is CASSGAGVGPYEQYF. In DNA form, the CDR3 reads TGTGCCAGCAGCGGGGCGGGAGTGGGCCCCTACGAGCAGTACTTC.

CDR3 residues: CASSFPGQGAKKGYTF. DNA of the CDR3: TGTGCCAGCAGTTTCCCGGGACAGGGGGCGAAGAAGGGCTACACCTTC. The V and J genes are TRBV5-6 and TRBJ1-2; TRBD1 matches 12 bases. This CDR3 region has 16 residues. CDR1 and CDR2 (germline): SGHDT, YYEEEE. After removal of 5 bases from V and 8 bases from J, the junction contained 13 bases not matched to a gene.

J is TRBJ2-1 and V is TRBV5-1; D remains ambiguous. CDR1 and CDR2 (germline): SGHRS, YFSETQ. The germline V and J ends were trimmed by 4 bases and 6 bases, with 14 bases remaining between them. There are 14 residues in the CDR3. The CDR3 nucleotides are TGCGCCAGCAGCCCGGAACCAGCGTCCAATGAGCAGTTCTTC. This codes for CASSPEPASNEQFF.

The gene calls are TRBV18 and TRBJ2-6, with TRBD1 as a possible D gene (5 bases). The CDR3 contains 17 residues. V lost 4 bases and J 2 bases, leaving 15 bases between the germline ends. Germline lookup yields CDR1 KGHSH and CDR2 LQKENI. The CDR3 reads CASSLRTGPAGANVLTF. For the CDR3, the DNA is TGTGCCAGCTCACTAAGAACAGGACCTGCTGGGGCCAACGTCCTGACTTTC.

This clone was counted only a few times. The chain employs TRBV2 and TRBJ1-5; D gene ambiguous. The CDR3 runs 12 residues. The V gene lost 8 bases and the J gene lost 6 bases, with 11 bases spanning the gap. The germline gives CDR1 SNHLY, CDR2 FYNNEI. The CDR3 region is CASGRDGQPQHF. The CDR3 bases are TGTGCCAGCGGGAGAGATGGTCAGCCCCAGCATTTT.

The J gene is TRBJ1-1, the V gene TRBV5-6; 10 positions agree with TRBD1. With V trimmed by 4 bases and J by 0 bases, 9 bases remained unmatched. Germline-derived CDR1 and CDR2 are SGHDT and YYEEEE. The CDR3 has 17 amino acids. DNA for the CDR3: TGTGCCAGCAGCCCCCTGGACAGGGGGGGATTGAACACTGAAGCTTTCTTT. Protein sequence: CASSPLDRGGLNTEAFF.

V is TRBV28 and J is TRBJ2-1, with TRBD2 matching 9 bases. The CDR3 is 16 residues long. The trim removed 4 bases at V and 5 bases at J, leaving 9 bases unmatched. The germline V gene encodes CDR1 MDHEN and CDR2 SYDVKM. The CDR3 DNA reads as TGTGCCAGCAGTTACCCCTTAGCGGGAGTGAACAATGAGCAGTTCTTC. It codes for CASSYPLAGVNNEQFF.

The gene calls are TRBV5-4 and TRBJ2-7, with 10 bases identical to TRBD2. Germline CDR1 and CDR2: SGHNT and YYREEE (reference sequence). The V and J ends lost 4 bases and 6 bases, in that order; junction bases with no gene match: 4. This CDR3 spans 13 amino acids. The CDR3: CASSPGTSVEQYF. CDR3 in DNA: TGTGCCAGCAGCCCCGGGACTAGCGTCGAGCAGTACTTC.